One sample yielded the 12 T cell receptor beta chains listed below, sequenced in a study of T cells after yellow fever vaccination. From the 5' RACE reads, TCRdb called clonotypes with MiXCR, one entry per CDR3 protein. Counted here are some 160,000 distinct CDR3 sequences, roughly a tenth occurring once; the ten biggest clones make up around 35%. The starting material was CD8+ T cells sorted from PBMCs, obtained 45 days after the yellow fever booster vaccination. These receptor sequences come from a man aged 18-30 years who received the YFV17D yellow fever vaccine.

The chain carries TRBV4-1 and TRBJ2-7, with TRBD1 matching over 7 bases. The CDR3 has 15 residues. J gave up 3 bases and V 4 bases, and 9 bases lay outside the gene matches. Germline V CDR1 and CDR2: MGHRA, YSYEKL. CDR3 in DNA: TGCGCCAGCAGCCCGTCGACAGGGAGTGGCTACGAGCAGTACTTC. The encoded protein is CASSPSTGSGYEQYF.

This clonotype showed up many times. The chain links TRBV7-2 to TRBJ2-5; unclear D gene. Trimming removed 5 bases from V and 5 bases from J, with 12 bases in between. The CDR3 sequence is 13 residues long. Germline CDR1 SGHTA, CDR2 FQGNSA. The CDR3 bases are TGTGCCAGCAGCCCAACGTTAGGGGAGACCCAGTACTTC. It codes for CASSPTLGETQYF.

This clonotype was counted only a few times. V and J are TRBV4-1 and TRBJ1-2, with D possibly TRBD1 on 5 matching bases. This CDR3 has 15 amino acids. The V end was cut by 4 bases, the J end by 0 bases, with 12 bases between. The germline V gene encodes CDR1 MGHRA and CDR2 YSYEKL. CDR3 protein: CASSLTGSANYGYTF. CDR3 nucleotides: TGCGCCAGCAGCCTTACAGGTTCAGCTAACTATGGCTACACCTTC.

CDR3 sequence reads: CASSLAPDRVYSGYTF. The CDR3 nucleotides read TGTGCCAGCAGCTTAGCTCCGGACAGGGTGTATAGTGGCTACACCTTC. This chain uses TRBV7-2 with TRBJ1-2; TRBD1 matches 8 bases. Germline CDR1 SGHTA, CDR2 FQGNSA. J gave up 7 bases and V 0 bases, and 10 bases lay outside the gene matches. This CDR3 comprises 16 residues.

Worth noting for this clonotype: The junction departs from germline at one end; a sequencing error may be responsible. CDR3 nucleotide sequence: TGTGCCAGCAGCTGGGGTAGCGATCAGCCCCAGCATTTT. Protein: CASSWGSDQPQHF. V is TRBV7-9 and J is TRBJ1-5; D is undetermined. The CDR3 length is 13 residues. Germline CDR1 reads SEHNR; CDR2 reads FQNEAQ (reference sequence).

This chain links TRBV19 with TRBJ2-3; the match to TRBD1 covers 11 bases. Germline V gene lookup returns CDR1 LNHDA and CDR2 SQIVND (reference sequence). The V segment lost 5 bases and the J segment 2 bases; nucleotides outside the gene matches: 6. The CDR3 has 16 amino acids. Written as DNA, the CDR3 is TGTGCCAGTAGTTCGGGACAGGGGGAGCTCACAGATACGCAGTATTTT. Translation gives CASSSGQGELTDTQYF. Supplemented by reference TRBV19 and TRBJ2-3, the full variable domain reads DGGITQSPKYLFRKEGQNVTLSCEQNLNHDAMYWYRQDPGQGLRLIYYSQIVNDFQKGDIAEGYSVSREKKESFPLTVTSAQKNPTAFYLCASSSGQGELTDTQYFGPGTRLTVL.

This clonotype showed up just a few times. V is TRBV24-1 and J is TRBJ2-2, with a weak D call TRBD2 (5 bases). CDR3 size: 13 residues. V was pared by 9 bases and J by 3 bases, with 10 bases between. Germline values: CDR1 KGHDR, CDR2 SFDVKD. The CDR3 coding sequence is TGTGCCACCGAGGGTTCGTACACCGGGGAGCTGTTTTTT. Amino acids: CATEGSYTGELFF.

The rearrangement joins TRBV19 to TRBJ2-7; 8 bases align to TRBD1. V shed 5 bases, J shed 0 bases, and the junction held 6 bases outside the gene matches. This CDR3 comprises 15 residues. Germline CDR1 is LNHDA and CDR2 is SQIVND (reference sequence). The CDR3 is CASSSGQGASYEQYV. CDR3 sequence (DNA): TGTGCCAGTAGTTCCGGACAGGGAGCCTCCTACGAGCAGTACGTC.

This clonotype has at least ten counts. The chain uses TRBV29-1 and TRBJ1-2; D gene unclear. The CDR3 has 12 residues. V lost 6 bases and J lost 8, with 16 bases in between. Germline lookup yields CDR1 SQVTM and CDR2 ANQGSEA. The CDR3 region is CSVATGTGGYTF. CDR3 coding DNA: TGCAGCGTGGCTACGGGAACCGGGGGCTACACCTTC.

V is TRBV27 and J is TRBJ2-3; 7 nucleotides align to TRBD1. This CDR3 has 14 residues. Germline V lookup: CDR1 MNHEY, CDR2 SMNVEV (reference sequence). V was pared by 5 bases and J by 6 bases, with 8 bases of the junction left unmatched. This CDR3 reads CASSPDRAEDTQYF. The CDR3 DNA reads TGTGCCAGCAGTCCCGACAGGGCGGAGGATACGCAGTATTTT.

This clonotype was seen at least ten times. The chain has TRBV15 and TRBJ2-3; 10 bases agree with TRBD2. With V trimmed by 3 bases and J by 4 bases, 4 bases remained unmatched. Germline CDR1 is LNHNV and CDR2 is YYDKDF (reference sequence). CDR3 size: 15 residues. CDR3 DNA: TGTGCCACCAGCAGCGAGCGGGGGGGAGCAGATACGCAGTATTTT. Translation gives CATSSERGGADTQYF.

This clonotype was seen more than once but under ten times. The V call is TRBV12-3 or TRBV12-4, the J call TRBJ2-7; D remains ambiguous. CDR3 length equals 15 residues. V dropped 3 bases and J dropped 2 bases, with 14 bases sitting between them. This CDR3 is CASSFLSGRTYEQYF. As DNA, the CDR3 is TGTGCCAGCAGTTTTCTTTCGGGCCGCACCTACGAGCAGTACTTC.